These 10 T cell receptor beta chains were all obtained from the same sample, sequenced in a study of T cell responses to AZD1222 COVID-19 vaccine. The method was immunoSEQ multiplex PCR; TCRdb's version includes in-frame clones alone and lacks a portion of them. The table has under 150,000 clones, 80% to 95% seen once. The source material was peripheral blood, sampled on day 0 of AZD1222 vaccination. Source of these receptors: an adult in good health.

This clone was seen a few times. The chain recombines TRBV28 with TRBJ1-3; D is ambiguous. This CDR3 is built from 12 residues. In germline, CDR1 is MDHEN, CDR2 SYDVKM. V lost 6 bases and J lost 8, with 11 bases in between. The CDR3 here is CASSSRVHTIYF. For the CDR3, the DNA is TGTGCCAGCAGCTCGAGGGTACACACCATATATTTT.

This clone was observed once. V and J are TRBV1 and TRBJ1-4. TRBV1 is given as a pseudogene. The CDR3 is 14 residues long. CDR3: CTSSRGRINEKLFF. The CDR3 nucleotides are TGCACCAGCAGCCGTGGACGGATTAATGAAAAACTGTTTTTT.

Regarding this clone: This specimen includes other DNA sequences encoding the same CDR3. This chain connects TRBV12-3 or TRBV12-4 to TRBJ1-1; D is perhaps TRBD1 (5 bases). V lost 5 bases and J lost 0, with 7 bases in between. The CDR3 has 13 residues. This CDR3 is CASSRGMNTEAFF. The CDR3 coding sequence is TGTGCCAGCAGTAGGGGAATGAACACTGAAGCTTTCTTT.

This clone was seen once. V usage is TRBV4-1 and J usage is TRBJ1-5; tentatively, D is TRBD1 (5 bases). The CDR3 is 14 residues long. Germline-derived CDR1 and CDR2 are MGHRA and YSYEKL. V lost 1 base, J lost 5 bases, and 9 bases lay in between. The CDR3 loop is CASSQGLGDQPQHF. CDR3 nucleotide sequence: TGCGCCAGCAGCCAAGGGTTGGGGGATCAGCCCCAGCATTTT.

This chain joins TRBV5-6 and TRBJ1-3; D might be TRBD1 (6 bases). The germline gives CDR1 SGHDT, CDR2 YYEEEE. Trimming left V 4 bases short and J 6 bases short, with 11 bases between. This CDR3 spans 13 amino acids. CDR3 region: CASSTGRLNTIYF. The CDR3, as DNA: TGTGCCAGCAGCACAGGGCGGCTAAACACCATATATTTT.

The genes are TRBV5-1 and TRBJ2-2; 8 bases match TRBD2. The germline V gene encodes CDR1 SGHRS and CDR2 YFSETQ. The length of the CDR3 is 16 residues. The V segment lost 1 base and the J segment 6 bases; nucleotides outside the gene matches: 8. The CDR3 loop reads CASSLTAGGFPGELFF. The CDR3 DNA sequence: TGCGCCAGCAGCTTGACCGCGGGGGGCTTTCCCGGGGAGCTGTTTTTT.

This chain joins TRBV2 and TRBJ2-3, with D tentatively TRBD1 (6 bases). The germline CDR1 and CDR2 sequences are SNHLY and FYNNEI. V was clipped by 5 bases and J by 3 bases, with 18 bases between them. The CDR3 runs 16 residues. CDR3 loop: CASSPINTGITDTQYF. CDR3 DNA: TGTGCCAGCAGTCCCATAAATACAGGGATAACAGATACGCAGTATTTT. Looking up the rest from reference TRBV2 and TRBJ2-3 gives the full variable domain: EPEVTQTPSHQVTQMGQEVILRCVPISNHLYFYWYRQILGQKVEFLVSFYNNEISEKSEIFDDQFSVERPDGSNFTLKIRSTKLEDSAMYFCASSPINTGITDTQYFGPGTRLTVL.

CDR3 DNA sequence: TGTGCCAGCAGTGCTGGACAGGGGCCCGGAGAGACCCAGTACTTC. This encodes CASSAGQGPGETQYF. V gene TRBV2 combines with J gene TRBJ2-5; 9 bases line up with TRBD1. The V gene end was trimmed by 4 bases and the J gene end by 4 bases; junction bases not matched to a gene: 7. Per germline, CDR1 SNHLY and CDR2 FYNNEI. This CDR3 spans 15 amino acids.

The chain combines TRBV12-5 with TRBJ2-1; 8 nucleotides line up with TRBD2. The V segment lost 2 bases and the J segment 11 bases; nucleotides outside the gene matches: 8. Germline V gene sequence: CDR1 LGHNT, CDR2 FRNRAP. The CDR3 runs to 14 residues. The CDR3 spells CASGLSAGGYQQFF. CDR3 nucleotides: TGTGCTAGTGGTTTGTCGGCGGGAGGCTACCAGCAGTTCTTC.

The chain uses TRBV5-1 and TRBJ2-7, with 9 bases fitting TRBD1. The V segment lost 1 base and the J segment 5 bases; nucleotides outside the gene matches: 4. CDR1 SGHRS and CDR2 YFSETQ come from the germline V gene. This CDR3 comprises 14 residues. CDR3: CASSLNRGRDEQYF. In nucleotides, the CDR3 is TGCGCCAGCAGCTTGAACAGGGGGCGGGACGAGCAGTACTTC.